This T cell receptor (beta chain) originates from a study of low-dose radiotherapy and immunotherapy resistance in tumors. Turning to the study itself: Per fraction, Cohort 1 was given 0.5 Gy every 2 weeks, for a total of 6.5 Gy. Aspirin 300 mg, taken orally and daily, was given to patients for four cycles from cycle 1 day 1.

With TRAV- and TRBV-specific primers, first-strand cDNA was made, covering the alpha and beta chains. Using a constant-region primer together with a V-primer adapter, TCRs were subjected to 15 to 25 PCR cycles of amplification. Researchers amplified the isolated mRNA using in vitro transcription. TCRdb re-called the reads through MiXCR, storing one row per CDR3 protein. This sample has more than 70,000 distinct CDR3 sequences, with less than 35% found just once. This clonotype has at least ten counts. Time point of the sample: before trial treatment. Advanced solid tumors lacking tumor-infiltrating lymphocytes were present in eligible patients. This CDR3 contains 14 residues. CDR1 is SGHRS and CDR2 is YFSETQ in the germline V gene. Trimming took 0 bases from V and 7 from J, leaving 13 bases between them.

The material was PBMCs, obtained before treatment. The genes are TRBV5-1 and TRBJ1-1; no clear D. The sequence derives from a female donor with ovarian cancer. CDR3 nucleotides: TGCGCCAGCAGCTTGGTTCCCCCGCCCGGTGAAGCTTTCTTT. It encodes CASSLVPPPGEAFF.